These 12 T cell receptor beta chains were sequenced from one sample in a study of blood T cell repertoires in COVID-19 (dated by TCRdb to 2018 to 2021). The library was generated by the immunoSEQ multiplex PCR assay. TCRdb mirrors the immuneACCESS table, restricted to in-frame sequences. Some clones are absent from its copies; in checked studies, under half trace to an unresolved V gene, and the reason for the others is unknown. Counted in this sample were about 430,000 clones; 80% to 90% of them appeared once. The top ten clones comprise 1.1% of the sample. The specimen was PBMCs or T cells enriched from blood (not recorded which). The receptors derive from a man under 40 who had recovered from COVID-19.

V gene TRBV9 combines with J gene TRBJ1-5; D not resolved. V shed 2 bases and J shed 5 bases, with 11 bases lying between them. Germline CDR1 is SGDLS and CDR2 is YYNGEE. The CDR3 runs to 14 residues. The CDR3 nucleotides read TGTGCCAGCAGCGTTACAGCTAACGATCAGCCCCAGCATTTT. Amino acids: CASSVTANDQPQHF. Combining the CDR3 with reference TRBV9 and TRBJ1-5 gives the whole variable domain DSGVTQTPKHLITATGQRVTLRCSPRSGDLSVYWYQQSLDQGLQFLIQYYNGEERAKGNILERFSAQQFPDLHSELNLSSLELGDSALYFCASSVTANDQPQHFGDGTRLSIL.

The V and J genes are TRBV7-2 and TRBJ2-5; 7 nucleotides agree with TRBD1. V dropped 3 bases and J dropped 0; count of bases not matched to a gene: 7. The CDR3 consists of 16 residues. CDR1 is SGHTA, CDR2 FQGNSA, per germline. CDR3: CASSLLQGSHQETQYF. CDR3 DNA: TGTGCCAGCAGCTTGCTACAGGGGTCACACCAAGAGACCCAGTACTTC.

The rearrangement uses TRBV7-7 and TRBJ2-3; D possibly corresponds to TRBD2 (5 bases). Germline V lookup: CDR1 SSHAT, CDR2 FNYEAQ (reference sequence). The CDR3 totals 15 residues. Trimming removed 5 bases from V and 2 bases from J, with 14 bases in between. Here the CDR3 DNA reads TGTGCCAGCAGCGAAGGTGGACTTATCACAGATACGCAGTATTTT. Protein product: CASSEGGLITDTQYF. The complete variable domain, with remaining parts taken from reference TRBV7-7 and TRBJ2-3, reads GAGVSQSPRYKVTKRGQDVTLRCDPISSHATLYWYQQALGQGPEFLTYFNYEAQPDKSGLPSDRFSAERPEGSISTLTIQRTEQRDSAMYRCASSEGGLITDTQYFGPGTRLTVL.

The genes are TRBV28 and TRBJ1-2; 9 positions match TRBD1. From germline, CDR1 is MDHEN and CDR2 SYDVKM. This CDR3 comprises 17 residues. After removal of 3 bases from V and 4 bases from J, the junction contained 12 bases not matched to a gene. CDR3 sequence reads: CASSFSTGGAFGYGYTF. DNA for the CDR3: TGTGCCAGCAGTTTTTCAACAGGGGGCGCATTCGGCTATGGCTACACCTTC.

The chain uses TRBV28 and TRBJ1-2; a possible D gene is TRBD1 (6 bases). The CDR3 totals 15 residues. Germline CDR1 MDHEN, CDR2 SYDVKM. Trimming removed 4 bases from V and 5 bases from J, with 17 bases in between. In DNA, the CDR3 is TGTGCCAGCAGTTCCGGGACACTCCTTTGGTATGGCTACACCTTC. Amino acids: CASSSGTLLWYGYTF.

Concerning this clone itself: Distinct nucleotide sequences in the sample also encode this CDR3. The CDR3 region is CASSLASSYEQYF. The CDR3 coding sequence is TGCGCCAGCAGCTTGGCTAGCTCCTACGAGCAGTACTTC. The J gene is TRBJ2-7, the V gene TRBV5-1; D unclear. The V end lost 0 bases, the J end lost 0 bases, and 4 bases lay between the germline ends. The V gene's germline CDR1 is SGHRS and CDR2 YFSETQ. This CDR3 comprises 13 residues.

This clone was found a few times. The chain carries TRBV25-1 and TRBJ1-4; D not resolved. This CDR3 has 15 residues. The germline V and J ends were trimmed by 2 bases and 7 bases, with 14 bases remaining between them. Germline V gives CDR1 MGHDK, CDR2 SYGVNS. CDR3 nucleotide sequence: TGTGCCAGCAGTGAAATTGGCCGGTCGGGTGAAAAACTGTTTTTT. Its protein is CASSEIGRSGEKLFF.

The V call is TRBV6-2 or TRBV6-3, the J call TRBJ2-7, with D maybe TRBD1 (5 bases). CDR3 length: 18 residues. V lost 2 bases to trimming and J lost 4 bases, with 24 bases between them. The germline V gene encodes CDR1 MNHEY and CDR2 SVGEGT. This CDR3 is CASSYMADSAHSLYEQYF. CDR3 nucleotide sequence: TGTGCCAGCAGTTACATGGCCGACAGTGCACACAGCCTTTACGAGCAGTACTTC.

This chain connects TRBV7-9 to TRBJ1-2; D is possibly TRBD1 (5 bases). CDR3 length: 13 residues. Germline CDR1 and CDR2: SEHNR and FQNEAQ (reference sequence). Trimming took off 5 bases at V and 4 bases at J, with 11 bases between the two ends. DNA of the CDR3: TGTGCCAGCAGCCAGCAGGGCCTCTATGGCTACACCTTC. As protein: CASSQQGLYGYTF.

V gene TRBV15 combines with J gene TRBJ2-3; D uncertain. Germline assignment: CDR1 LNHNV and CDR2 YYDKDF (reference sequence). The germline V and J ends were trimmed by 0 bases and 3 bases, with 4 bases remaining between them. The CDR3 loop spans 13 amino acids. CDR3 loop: CATSRDHTDTQYF. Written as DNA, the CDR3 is TGTGCCACCAGCAGAGATCATACAGATACGCAGTATTTT.

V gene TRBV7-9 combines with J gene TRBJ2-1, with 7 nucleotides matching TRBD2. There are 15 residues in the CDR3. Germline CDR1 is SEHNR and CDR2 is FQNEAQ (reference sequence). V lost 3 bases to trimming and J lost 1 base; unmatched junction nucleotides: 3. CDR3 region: CASSFTSESYNEQFF. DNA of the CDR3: TGTGCCAGCAGCTTCACTAGCGAGTCCTACAATGAGCAGTTCTTC.

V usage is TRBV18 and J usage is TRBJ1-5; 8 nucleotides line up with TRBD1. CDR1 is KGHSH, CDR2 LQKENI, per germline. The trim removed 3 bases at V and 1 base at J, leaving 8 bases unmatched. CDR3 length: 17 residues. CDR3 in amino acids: CASSPSQGAPSNQPQHF. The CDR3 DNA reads TGTGCCAGCTCACCCTCCCAGGGGGCGCCGAGCAATCAGCCCCAGCATTTT.